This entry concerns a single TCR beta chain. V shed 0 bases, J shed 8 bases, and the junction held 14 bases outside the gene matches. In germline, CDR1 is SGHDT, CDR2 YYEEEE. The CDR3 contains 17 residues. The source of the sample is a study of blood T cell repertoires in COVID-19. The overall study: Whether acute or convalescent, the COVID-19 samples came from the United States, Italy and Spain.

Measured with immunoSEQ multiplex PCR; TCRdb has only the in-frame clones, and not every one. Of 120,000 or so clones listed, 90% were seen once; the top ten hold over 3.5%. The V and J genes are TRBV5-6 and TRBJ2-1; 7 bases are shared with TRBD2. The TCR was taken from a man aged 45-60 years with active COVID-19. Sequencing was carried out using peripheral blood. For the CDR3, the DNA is TGTGCCAGCAGCTTGGAGGTTAGCGCGGGAGTCCGGCATGAGCAGTTCTTC. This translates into CASSLEVSAGVRHEQFF.